Sequencing of this T cell receptor (beta chain) was carried out in a study of cytomegalovirus exposure and HLA in healthy donors. Findings of the study overall: With high specificity and sensitivity, the classifier reportedly diagnosed cytomegalovirus status. In the analysis, some V segments, TRBV6-2 and TRBV6-3 included, were excluded as indistinguishable.

Turning to this clone: Its antigen is still unknown.

PCR was performed using 60 Vbeta and 13 Jbeta primers. Only in-frame clones appear in the TCRdb table, and some are missing; sequencing was by immunoSEQ multiplex PCR. The top ten clones hold roughly 1.5% of a sample with 200,000 or so clones, around 83% of them seen once. Trimming took 1 base from V and 6 from J, leaving 7 bases between them. This CDR3 spans 13 amino acids. Germline values: CDR1 PRHDT, CDR2 FYEKMQ (reference sequence). The TCR sequence derives from a girl aged 5 to 17 in good health and CMV-seronegative. Sequenced sample: PBMCs. The chain is built from TRBV13 and TRBJ1-3; no reliable D call. The chain's CDR3 is CASSLDEENTIYF. Written as DNA, the CDR3 is TGTGCCAGCAGCTTAGATGAGGAAAACACCATATATTTT.